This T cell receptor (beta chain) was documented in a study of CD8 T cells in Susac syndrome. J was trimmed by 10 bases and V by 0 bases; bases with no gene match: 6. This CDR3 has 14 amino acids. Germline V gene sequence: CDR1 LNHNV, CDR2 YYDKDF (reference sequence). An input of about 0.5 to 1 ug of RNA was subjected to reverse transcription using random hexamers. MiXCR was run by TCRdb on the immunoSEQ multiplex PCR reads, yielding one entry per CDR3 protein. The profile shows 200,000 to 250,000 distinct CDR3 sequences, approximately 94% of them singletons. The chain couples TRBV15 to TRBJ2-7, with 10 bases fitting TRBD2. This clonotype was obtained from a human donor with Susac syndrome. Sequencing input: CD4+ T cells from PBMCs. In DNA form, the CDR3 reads TGTGCCACCAGCAGAGATATAGCGGGGGGTTCTCAGTACTTC. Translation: CATSRDIAGGSQYF. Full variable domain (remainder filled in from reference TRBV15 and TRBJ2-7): DAMVIQNPRYQVTQFGKPVTLSCSQTLNHNVMYWYQQKSSQAPKLLFHYYDKDFNNEADTPDNFQSRRPNTSFCFLDIRSPGLGDTAMYLCATSRDIAGGSQYFGPGTRLTVT.